Each of the 5 T cell receptor beta chains below was sequenced from the same sample in a study of T cells in Graves' hyperthyroidism and ophthalmopathy. Amplified regions were TCR beta CDR3 sequences from RNA transcripts. The HTBI primer set was used in a first-round RT-PCR of the TCR CDR3. Using its own MiXCR run on the multiplex PCR reads, TCRdb lists one record per CDR3 protein. The repertoire holds some 250,000 distinct CDR3 sequences, with 13% to 15% as singletons. Sequenced sample: blood. These receptors came from a woman aged 40 to 55 with Graves' hyperthyroidism that later progressed to Graves' ophthalmopathy.

V gene TRBV6-5 combines with J gene TRBJ2-3; 7 bases agree with TRBD2. The CDR3 sequence is 14 residues long. J lost 2 bases, V lost 4 bases, and 3 bases had no gene match. Germline values: CDR1 MNHEY, CDR2 SVGAGI. The CDR3 DNA reads TGTGCCAGCAGTTGGGAGGGGAACACAGATACGCAGTATTTT. Translating it yields CASSWEGNTDTQYF.

There are many counts of this clonotype. The chain couples TRBV28 to TRBJ1-1; D gene unclear. V lost 2 bases, J lost 4 bases, and 5 bases lay in between. CDR3 length equals 12 residues. Germline CDR1 and CDR2: MDHEN and SYDVKM. The CDR3, as DNA: TGTGCCAGCAGTTTAAAACTCACTGAAGCTTTCTTT. This encodes CASSLKLTEAFF. The variable domain in full, with the rest retrieved from reference TRBV28 and TRBJ1-1, is DVKVTQSSRYLVKRTGEKVFLECVQDMDHENMFWYRQDPGLGLRLIYFSYDVKMKEKGDIPEGYSVSREKKERFSLILESASTNQTSMYLCASSLKLTEAFFGQGTRLTVV.

The chain links TRBV5-1 to TRBJ2-2, with D possibly being TRBD1 (6 bases). The CDR3 spans 14 residues. Deletions cut 4 bases from V and 3 bases from J, with 10 bases between. In germline, CDR1 is SGHRS, CDR2 YFSETQ. The CDR3 sequence: CASSATGYTGELFF. CDR3 coding DNA: TGCGCCAGCAGCGCCACAGGGTACACCGGGGAGCTGTTTTTT.

This clonotype occurred many times. The V gene is TRBV6-1, the J gene TRBJ1-1; D call uncertain. This CDR3 has 12 amino acids. From germline, CDR1 is MNHNS and CDR2 SASEGT. Trimming stripped 6 bases from V and 8 bases from J, with 13 bases between. CDR3 residues: CASSHPQREAFF. The CDR3 DNA reads TGTGCCAGCAGCCACCCCCAGAGAGAAGCTTTCTTT.

This clonotype was counted ten times or more. This chain links TRBV2 with TRBJ1-1; TRBD1 matches 7 bases. Germline V CDR1 and CDR2: SNHLY, FYNNEI. This CDR3 comprises 14 residues. The V gene end was trimmed by 6 bases and the J gene end by 5 bases; junction bases not matched to a gene: 9. CDR3 nucleotide sequence: TGTGCCAGCAGACCGAGAGGGGGCTATACTGAAGCTTTCTTT. Translated, it gives CASRPRGGYTEAFF. Variable domain in full (rest from reference TRBV2 and TRBJ1-1): EPEVTQTPSHQVTQMGQEVILRCVPISNHLYFYWYRQILGQKVEFLVSFYNNEISEKSEIFDDQFSVERPDGSNFTLKIRSTKLEDSAMYFCASRPRGGYTEAFFGQGTRLTVV.